This TCR beta chain was sequenced during a study of blood T cells in healthy people across ages. Germline-derived CDR1 and CDR2 are DFQATT and SNEGSKA (reference sequence). J lost 7 bases, V lost 1 base, and 6 bases had no gene match. This CDR3 contains 14 residues. Study results and limitations: Researchers said unsorted PBMCs prevented a conclusive naive versus antigen-experienced comparison.

This clonotype was seen a few times. Its target is not known. Primed by a sample-barcoded 5' primer and a J-beta primer mix, a second PCR proceeded for 7 to 11 cycles. Every sample gave at least 2.5 million paired-end reads containing CDR3. TCRdb redid the calling of the 5' RACE reads with MiXCR, one entry per CDR3 protein. Here the sample spans over 550,000 distinct CDR3 sequences, approximately 30% being singletons. The sequence was obtained from a woman older than 75 in good health. The chain carries TRBV20-1 and TRBJ1-4, with 7 bases that match TRBD1. The sample comprised blood. In DNA form, the CDR3 reads TGCAGTGCTAGAGGGGAGGGGGCAAGTGAAAAACTGTTTTTT. This codes for CSARGEGASEKLFF.